This is a list of T cell receptor beta chains from one sample in a study of blood T cell repertoires in COVID-19. Sequenced by immunoSEQ multiplex PCR; TCRdb stores in-frame clones only, minus some. The table has some 170,000 clones, about 75% seen once. The material sequenced was peripheral blood. These receptors originate from a woman between 45 and 60 years old with active or convalescent COVID-19. CDR3s include the opening cysteine and the closing phenylalanine or tryptophan.

cdr3_aa j_call v_call
CASSLGQGKETQYF TRBJ2-5 TRBV7-2
CAIRGRTEAFF TRBJ1-1 TRBV10-3
CASSPTADLEQYF TRBJ2-7 TRBV18
CSVGGGRGNEQFF TRBJ2-1 TRBV29-1
CASSPGQIGIANYGYTF TRBJ1-2 TRBV7-3
CASSPLGGGGVDEQFF TRBJ2-1 TRBV11-2
CASSQTANYGYTF TRBJ1-2 TRBV7-2
CASSQDPRQPQYF TRBJ2-5 TRBV3-1/TRBV3-2
CASSPGGTNEKLFF TRBJ1-4 TRBV5-4
CASSQDRTGGIEQYF TRBJ2-7 TRBV4-3
CASSLGLAGGEQFF TRBJ2-1 TRBV11-2
CATSDRDRGLTIQGNTIYF TRBJ1-3 TRBV10-3
CATAMGADTEAFF TRBJ1-1 TRBV10-3
CATSDLGSGRNNEQFF TRBJ2-1 TRBV24-1
CASSASGTANTGELFF TRBJ2-2 TRBV5-1
CASSLITGGGYTF TRBJ1-2 TRBV7-3
CASSYSLNRGAYEQYF TRBJ2-7 TRBV6-2/TRBV6-3
CASSYSGTANEKLFF TRBJ1-4 TRBV6-5
CALKQAYGYTF TRBJ1-2 TRBV30
CASSYPAGGPEQFF TRBJ2-1 TRBV6-6
CASSRIGAEQYF TRBJ2-7 TRBV19
CASSQDLSAGSPLHF TRBJ1-6 TRBV3-1/TRBV3-2
CASSQDSSAVPYNEQFF TRBJ2-1 TRBV4-3
CASSQGQENTEAFF TRBJ1-1 TRBV4-3
CAWSTGGEETQYF TRBJ2-5 TRBV30
CASSLGQARINTQYF TRBJ2-3 TRBV7-6
CASSTRTGTEAFF TRBJ1-1 TRBV12-3/TRBV12-4
CASSPGVQWRAGKAENEQFF TRBJ2-1 TRBV18
CASSYRTGDSPLHF TRBJ1-6 TRBV6-6
CASRLGPGQNYGYTF TRBJ1-2 TRBV12-2
CASSSTSGLTNEQFF TRBJ2-1 TRBV7-9
CASSLKQGINTF TRBJ1-2 TRBV28
CASRSQGRGNAFF TRBJ1-1 TRBV12-3/TRBV12-4
CAGAPRLGEKLFF TRBJ1-4 TRBV19
CAWRVLNIQYF TRBJ2-4 TRBV30
CASSSDRAGNTIYF TRBJ1-3 TRBV7-2
CASSRSQRENEQFF TRBJ2-1 TRBV19
CASSSNYNTDTQYF TRBJ2-3 TRBV7-2
CASSQDALAGGYNEQFF TRBJ2-1 TRBV4-3
CASSLAGGYGYTF TRBJ1-2 TRBV7-2
CASSPRYFDSQNTEAFF TRBJ1-1 TRBV18
CSVDLEGYTF TRBJ1-2 TRBV29-1
CAWSGDIPYEQYF TRBJ2-7 TRBV30
CASSLGRELDEQYF TRBJ2-7 TRBV5-1
CSVASRVGAFF TRBJ1-1 TRBV29-1
CASSEADREGRRPQHF TRBJ1-5 TRBV6-1
CASSLGTSGRNEQFF TRBJ2-1 TRBV7-2
CASSLGQTYNEQFF TRBJ2-1 TRBV5-1